The clone carrying this T cell receptor (beta chain) came up many times. Time point noted: patch test 2, 6 weeks after DPC sensitization. Sample treatment: therapeutic diphenylcyclopropenone sensitization with weekly scalp DPC. MiXCR, applied by TCRdb to the RACE reads, yields one record per CDR3 protein. Seen here are about 85,000 distinct CDR3 sequences, approximately 10% observed once, and the top ten hold about 1.6%. The sample belongs to a study of human T cells and chemical hapten exposure. The sequence was obtained from a man aged 18-30 years with alopecia areata. Some clones in this sample may be carry-over from other donors' samples. The sample in question was whole blood, obtained in connection with sensitization to the hapten diphenylcyclopropenone (DPC).

CDR3: CASSGRTGDDYNEQFF. CDR3 nucleotides: TGTGCCAGCAGCGGGCGGACAGGGGATGACTACAATGAGCAGTTCTTC. J is TRBJ2-1 and V is TRBV7-9, with TRBD1 matching over 9 bases. The V segment lost 5 bases and the J segment 3 bases; nucleotides outside the gene matches: 8. From germline, CDR1 is SEHNR and CDR2 FQNEAQ (reference sequence). This CDR3 spans 16 amino acids.